These 10 T cell receptor beta chains share one sample of origin, sequenced in a study of T cell responses to AZD1222 COVID-19 vaccine. This table comes from immunoSEQ multiplex PCR, and its TCRdb copy is limited to in-frame clones, with some not included. The sample lists roughly 140,000 clones, 75% to 95% occurring once. Sequenced material: peripheral blood, taken on day 0 of AZD1222 vaccination. The receptors come from an adult in good health.

J is TRBJ2-2 and V is TRBV4-2; unclear D gene. V shed 3 bases and J shed 6 bases, with 11 bases lying between them. The germline V gene encodes CDR1 LGHNA and CDR2 YNFKEQ. The CDR3 is 14 amino acids. CDR3: CASSHGSPPGELFF. The CDR3 DNA is TGTGCCAGCAGCCACGGATCGCCCCCCGGGGAGCTGTTTTTT.

V is TRBV6-5 and J is TRBJ1-5; TRBD1 agrees at 8 bases. There are 14 residues in the CDR3. The V gene end was trimmed by 5 bases and the J gene end by 7 bases; junction bases not matched to a gene: 7. The germline CDR1 and CDR2 sequences are MNHEY and SVGAGI. The CDR3: CASSTTGEAQPQHF. The CDR3 bases are TGTGCCAGCAGTACGACAGGGGAGGCACAGCCCCAGCATTTT.

The chain carries TRBV28 and TRBJ2-3; no reliable D call. CDR1 and CDR2 from the germline V gene are MDHEN and SYDVKM. V lost 2 bases, J lost 2 bases, and 5 bases lay in between. The CDR3 has 13 amino acids. CDR3 amino acids: CASSLGITDTQYF. The CDR3 DNA follows: TGTGCCAGCAGTTTAGGGATCACAGATACGCAGTATTTT.

This chain links TRBV27 with TRBJ2-5; D is ambiguous. The germline CDR1 and CDR2 sequences are MNHEY and SMNVEV (reference sequence). Trimming took 2 bases from V and 2 from J, leaving 12 bases between them. CDR3 length: 15 amino acids. CDR3 residues: CASSLRVTRQETQYF. CDR3 DNA: TGTGCCAGCAGTTTAAGGGTGACTCGACAAGAGACCCAGTACTTC.

The chain recombines TRBV5-1 with TRBJ1-5; D remains ambiguous. The germline V gene has CDR1 SGHRS and CDR2 YFSETQ. The CDR3 extends over 15 amino acids. V dropped 2 bases and J dropped 5 bases, with 14 bases sitting between them. The CDR3 DNA is TGCGCCAGCAGCTTAAATTCGGAGGCGGATCAGCCCCAGCATTTT. This encodes CASSLNSEADQPQHF.

The rearrangement uses TRBV7-3 and TRBJ2-2, with D perhaps being TRBD1 or TRBD2 (6 bases each). Trimming stripped 2 bases from V and 6 bases from J, with 13 bases between. The CDR3 extends over 15 amino acids. Germline CDR1 reads SGHTA; CDR2 reads FQGTGA. As DNA, the CDR3 is TGTGCCAGCAGCTTATCCCCGGGGGCTTCCGGGGAGCTGTTTTTT. This encodes CASSLSPGASGELFF.

The rearrangement uses TRBV9 and TRBJ2-7; 12 bases fit TRBD2. The CDR3 totals 15 residues. The J segment lost 6 bases and the V segment lost 2 bases, leaving 6 bases of the junction unmatched. CDR1 and CDR2 from the germline V gene are SGDLS and YYNGEE. The CDR3 loop is CASSVSSGRASEQYF. The CDR3 coding sequence is TGTGCCAGCAGCGTGTCTAGCGGGAGGGCCTCCGAGCAGTACTTC.

This clone has only one observation. In DNA, the CDR3 is TGTGCCAGCAGTTTTCGCAGGGGTCGAGAAAAACTGTTTTTT. It is translated as CASSFRRGREKLFF. The genes are TRBV27 and TRBJ1-4, with D possibly matching TRBD1 (6 bases). The CDR3 is 14 residues long. The V end lost 3 bases, the J end lost 8 bases, and 13 bases lay between the germline ends. Per germline, CDR1 MNHEY and CDR2 SMNVEV (reference sequence).

The V and J genes are TRBV4-2 and TRBJ2-1, with 10 nucleotides matching TRBD2. The CDR3 has 16 amino acids. The germline gives CDR1 LGHNA, CDR2 YNFKEQ. V lost 3 bases, J lost 5 bases, and 7 bases stayed unmatched. CDR3 sequence reads: CASSHSGLAANNEQFF. The CDR3 DNA reads TGTGCCAGCAGCCATTCCGGACTAGCGGCAAACAATGAGCAGTTCTTC.

The chain uses TRBV3-1 (or the pseudogene TRBV3-2) and TRBJ1-1; D remains unclear. Germline values: CDR1 LGHDT, CDR2 YNNKEL (reference sequence). The CDR3 has 12 residues. Deletions cut 5 bases from V and 0 bases from J, with 4 bases between. CDR3 sequence: CASSTLNTEAFF. The CDR3 DNA follows: TGTGCCAGCAGCACATTGAACACTGAAGCTTTCTTT.